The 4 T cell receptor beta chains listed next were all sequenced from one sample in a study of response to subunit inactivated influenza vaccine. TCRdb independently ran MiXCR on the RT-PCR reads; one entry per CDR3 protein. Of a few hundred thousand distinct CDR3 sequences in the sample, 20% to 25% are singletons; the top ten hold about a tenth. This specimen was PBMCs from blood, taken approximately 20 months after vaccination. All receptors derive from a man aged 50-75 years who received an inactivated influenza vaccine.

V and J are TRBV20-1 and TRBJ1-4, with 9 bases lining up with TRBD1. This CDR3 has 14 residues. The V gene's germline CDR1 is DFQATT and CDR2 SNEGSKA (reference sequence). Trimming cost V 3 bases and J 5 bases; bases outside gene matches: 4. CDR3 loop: CSASPGTGNEKLFF. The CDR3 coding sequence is TGCAGTGCTAGCCCCGGGACAGGGAATGAAAAACTGTTTTTT.

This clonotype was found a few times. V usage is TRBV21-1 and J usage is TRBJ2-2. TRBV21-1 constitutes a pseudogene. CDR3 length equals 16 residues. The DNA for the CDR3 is TGTGCCAGCAGCCCAGACGGGCTAGCGAACACCGGGGAGCTGTTTTTT. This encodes CASSPDGLANTGELFF.

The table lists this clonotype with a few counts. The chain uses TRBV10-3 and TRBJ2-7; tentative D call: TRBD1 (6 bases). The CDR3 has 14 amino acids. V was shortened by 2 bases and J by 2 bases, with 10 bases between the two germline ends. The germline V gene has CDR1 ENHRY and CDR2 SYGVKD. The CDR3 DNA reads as TGTGCCATCAGTGAGATGGACAGAACCTACGAGCAGTACTTC. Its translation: CAISEMDRTYEQYF.

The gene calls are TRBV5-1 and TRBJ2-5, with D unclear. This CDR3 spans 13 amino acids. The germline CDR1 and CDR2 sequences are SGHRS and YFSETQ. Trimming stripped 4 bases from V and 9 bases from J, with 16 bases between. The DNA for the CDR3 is TGCGCCAGCAGCATGGACCCTACCCGGGCCCAGTACTTC. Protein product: CASSMDPTRAQYF. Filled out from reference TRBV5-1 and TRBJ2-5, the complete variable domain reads KAGVTQTPRYLIKTRGQQVTLSCSPISGHRSVSWYQQTPGQGLQFLFEYFSETQRNKGNFPGRFSGRQFSNSRSEMNVSTLELGDSALYLCASSMDPTRAQYFGPGTRLLVL.